These 22 T cell receptor beta chains share one sample of origin, sequenced in a study of spatial heterogeneity in lung cancer (dated by TCRdb to about 2019). The time point tag for this specimen amounts to: sample taken at primary tumor resection. Whole RNA extracted from tumor and nontumor lung tissue, or from cryopreserved PBMC samples, was used for TCR sequencing without cell sorting. Libraries were built with 5' RACE. Sequencing was performed on a NextSeq 500. TCRdb redid the processing of the public reads, applying fastp at Q25 and MiXCR, and retained in-frame beta chains. Rows merge per CDR3 protein into single entries with the most common DNA and genes. The sample includes about 18,000 distinct CDR3 sequences, with around 19% observed a single time. The top ten constitute over 11% of the sample. The source material was PBMCs, sampled at surgery. These receptors all stem from a male donor with early-stage non-small cell lung cancer.

The gene calls are TRBV12-5 and TRBJ1-2; no firm D call. V gave up 3 bases and J gave up 1 base, with 6 bases separating them. Per germline, CDR1 LGHNT and CDR2 FRNRAP. The CDR3 is 13 amino acids. CDR3 nucleotide sequence: TGTGCTAGTGGTTTAGGAGATAACTATGGCTACACCTTC. Protein sequence: CASGLGDNYGYTF.

This chain uses TRBV20-1 with TRBJ2-2; maybe TRBD1 (6 bases). The V gene's germline CDR1 is DFQATT and CDR2 SNEGSKA (reference sequence). The CDR3 extends over 12 amino acids. Between the trimmed V and J ends, which lost 6 bases and 1 base, there was a span of 6 bases. CDR3 nucleotides: TGCAGTGCGGACAGGAACACCGGGGAGCTGTTTTTT. Translated, it gives CSADRNTGELFF.

There are many counts of this clonotype. V is TRBV4-2 and J is TRBJ2-2, with 9 bases matching TRBD2. This CDR3 comprises 17 residues. The V segment lost 0 bases and the J segment 0 bases; nucleotides outside the gene matches: 2. Germline V CDR1 and CDR2: LGHNA, YNFKEQ. The chain's CDR3 is CASSQEPSGANTGELFF. The CDR3 region has the DNA TGTGCCAGCAGCCAAGAACCTAGCGGGGCGAACACCGGGGAGCTGTTTTTT.

This sequence joins TRBV12-3 or TRBV12-4 and TRBJ2-2, with TRBD1 matching over 9 bases. This CDR3 is 16 amino acids long. Trimming took 3 bases from V and 6 from J; bases not matched to a gene: 8. DNA for the CDR3: TGTGCCAGCAGTTTCACCGGGACAGGGACCGCCGGGGAGCTGTTTTTT. As protein: CASSFTGTGTAGELFF.

This clonotype came up a few times. V gene TRBV9 combines with J gene TRBJ1-2, with 7 bases matching TRBD1. Germline V gene sequence: CDR1 SGDLS, CDR2 YYNGEE. J was trimmed by 5 bases and V by 2 bases; bases with no gene match: 12. There are 16 residues in the CDR3. This CDR3 is CASSVEAGGTIYGYTF. In DNA, the CDR3 is TGTGCCAGCAGCGTGGAAGCAGGGGGAACTATATATGGCTACACCTTC.

The rearrangement links TRBV5-1 to TRBJ1-2; D may be TRBD1 (5 bases). The CDR3 extends over 14 amino acids. CDR1 is SGHRS and CDR2 is YFSETQ in the germline V gene. Trimming cost V 1 base and J 8 bases, with 15 bases left between them. The CDR3 here is CASSLFVTVDGYTF. CDR3 DNA: TGCGCCAGCAGCTTGTTCGTGACAGTGGACGGCTACACCTTC.

The V call is TRBV19, the J call TRBJ1-5; D call uncertain. The CDR3 totals 14 residues. Trimming stripped 5 bases from V and 5 bases from J, with 13 bases between. CDR1 and CDR2 (germline): LNHDA, SQIVND (reference sequence). CDR3 protein: CASSLVGVDQPQHF. The CDR3 bases are TGTGCCAGTAGTTTAGTGGGAGTCGATCAGCCCCAGCATTTT.

The chain carries TRBV9 and TRBJ2-6, with a tentative D call TRBD1 (6 bases). Trimming pared 0 bases from V and 2 bases from J, leaving 9 bases between. The germline V gene has CDR1 SGDLS and CDR2 YYNGEE. The CDR3 runs to 16 residues. The CDR3 is CASSVEAGAGANVLTF. The CDR3 DNA reads TGTGCCAGCAGCGTAGAAGCAGGGGCTGGGGCCAACGTCCTGACTTTC.

This clonotype was picked up many times. This sequence joins TRBV2 and TRBJ2-7, with D perhaps TRBD1 or TRBD2 (5 bases each). The germline V gene has CDR1 SNHLY and CDR2 FYNNEI. The CDR3 runs 15 residues. With 2 bases removed from V and 4 bases from J, the gap between germline ends came to 15 bases. CDR3 sequence: CASSEPRDAEYEQYF. The CDR3 DNA is TGTGCCAGCAGTGAACCTCGGGACGCGGAGTACGAGCAGTACTTC.

This clonotype has more than one count but fewer than ten. The CDR3 spells CASNLNRDGKNIQYF. The CDR3 DNA sequence: TGTGCCAGCAACTTGAACCGGGACGGAAAAAACATTCAGTACTTC. The chain is built from TRBV6-1 and TRBJ2-4; possibly TRBD1 or TRBD2 for D (5 bases each). This CDR3 comprises 15 residues. The germline gives CDR1 MNHNS, CDR2 SASEGT. V dropped 7 bases and J dropped 4 bases, with 17 bases sitting between them.

The V call is TRBV7-7, the J call TRBJ2-5, with no clear D. CDR3 length: 13 amino acids. The germline V gene has CDR1 SSHAT and CDR2 FNYEAQ (reference sequence). V was clipped by 5 bases and J by 0 bases, with 7 bases between them. The CDR3, as DNA: TGTGCCAGCAGCCCAAACTACCAAGAGACCCAGTACTTC. Translating it yields CASSPNYQETQYF. Complete variable domain (other parts from reference TRBV7-7 and TRBJ2-5): GAGVSQSPRYKVTKRGQDVTLRCDPISSHATLYWYQQALGQGPEFLTYFNYEAQPDKSGLPSDRFSAERPEGSISTLTIQRTEQRDSAMYRCASSPNYQETQYFGPGTRLLVL.

This chain uses TRBV5-5 with TRBJ1-3, with a tentative D call TRBD1 (5 bases). Germline CDR1 SGHKS, CDR2 YYEKEE (reference sequence). V gave up 0 bases and J gave up 0 bases, with 7 bases separating them. The CDR3 consists of 15 residues. For the CDR3, the DNA is TGTGCCAGCAGCTTGGCAGGGACCTCTGGAAACACCATATATTTT. Amino acid sequence: CASSLAGTSGNTIYF.

Here the CDR3 reads CASNSPGAANTEAFF. For the CDR3, the DNA is TGTGCCAGCAATTCCCCAGGGGCGGCGAACACTGAAGCTTTCTTT. This chain uses TRBV2 with TRBJ1-1, with a weak D call TRBD1 (6 bases). V lost 7 bases to trimming and J lost 1 base, with 16 bases between them. The CDR3 runs 15 residues. CDR1 and CDR2 (germline): SNHLY, FYNNEI.

In its sample, this clonotype was seen a few times. The gene calls are TRBV5-1 and TRBJ1-6, with TRBD1 as a possible D gene (6 bases). Germline assignment: CDR1 SGHRS and CDR2 YFSETQ. With 2 bases removed from V and 8 bases from J, the gap between germline ends came to 11 bases. The CDR3 totals 14 residues. CDR3 nucleotides: TGCGCCAGCAGCTTCGAACAGGGCGATTCACCCCTCCACTTT. Its protein product is CASSFEQGDSPLHF. The entire variable domain, with the rest obtained from reference TRBV5-1 and TRBJ1-6, is as follows: KAGVTQTPRYLIKTRGQQVTLSCSPISGHRSVSWYQQTPGQGLQFLFEYFSETQRNKGNFPGRFSGRQFSNSRSEMNVSTLELGDSALYLCASSFEQGDSPLHFGNGTRLTVT.

This clonotype has more than one count but fewer than ten. V and J are TRBV2 and TRBJ2-5; TRBD2 is a possible D gene (6 bases). Germline CDR1 is SNHLY and CDR2 is FYNNEI. The length of the CDR3 is 13 residues. V lost 4 bases and J lost 5, with 11 bases in between. Here the CDR3 DNA reads TGTGCCAGCAGTGGGAGGGGACGCGAGACCCAGTACTTC. Amino acids: CASSGRGRETQYF.

This clonotype was recorded many times. This sequence joins TRBV11-2 and TRBJ2-4; 9 bases match TRBD2. In germline, CDR1 is SGHAT, CDR2 FQNNGV. With V trimmed by 0 bases and J by 0 bases, 3 bases remained unmatched. The CDR3 covers 17 residues. CDR3: CASSLERGGPAKNIQYF. CDR3 sequence (DNA): TGTGCCAGCAGCTTAGAGCGGGGGGGCCCAGCCAAAAACATTCAGTACTTC.

This clonotype counts as medium-sized. CDR3 DNA sequence: TGTGCCAGCTCCCTGACTAGCTTTTCCTACAATGAGCAGTTCTTC. It translates to CASSLTSFSYNEQFF. The chain links TRBV27 to TRBJ2-1, with 7 bases aligning to TRBD2. Germline V lookup: CDR1 MNHEY, CDR2 SMNVEV (reference sequence). The ends lost 8 bases at V and 1 base at J; junction bases unmatched: 8. The CDR3 spans 15 residues.

This clonotype is medium-sized (0.01 to 0.1%). V and J are TRBV7-9 and TRBJ1-1, with D possibly matching TRBD1 (5 bases). Looked up from germline, CDR1 is SEHNR and CDR2 is FQNEAQ (reference sequence). There are 15 residues in the CDR3. Trimming shortened V by 3 bases and J by 3 bases, and 14 bases separated the two germline ends. The CDR3 DNA is TGTGCCAGCAGCTTTGGGACGATAAAGGACACTGAAGCTTTCTTT. Amino acid sequence: CASSFGTIKDTEAFF.

This chain joins TRBV5-1 and TRBJ1-6; D is unresolved. V was shortened by 0 bases and J by 4 bases, with 8 bases between the two germline ends. The CDR3 covers 15 residues. Germline V lookup: CDR1 SGHRS, CDR2 YFSETQ. The CDR3: CASSLVVGYNSPLHF. DNA of the CDR3: TGCGCCAGCAGCTTGGTAGTGGGATATAATTCACCCCTCCACTTT.

In its sample, this clonotype was seen many times. The chain joins TRBV5-1 to TRBJ1-1; D is ambiguous. V was clipped by 5 bases and J by 1 base, with 12 bases between them. Germline V gene lookup returns CDR1 SGHRS and CDR2 YFSETQ. This CDR3 spans 14 amino acids. CDR3 in DNA: TGCGCCAGCAGGTCTGTGTTCGGGAACACTGAAGCTTTCTTT. Protein: CASRSVFGNTEAFF.

This clonotype has ten or more counts. This chain links TRBV11-2 with TRBJ2-7; D may be TRBD1 (6 bases). With 6 bases removed from V and 5 bases from J, the gap between germline ends came to 23 bases. Germline CDR1 reads SGHAT; CDR2 reads FQNNGV. The CDR3 loop spans 16 amino acids. The DNA of the CDR3 is TGTGCCAGCAGTAACGCCGGGACATTAATATCAAACGAGCAGTACTTC. It specifies CASSNAGTLISNEQYF.

Only a few counts were recorded for this clonotype. The V call is TRBV6-5, the J call TRBJ1-1; D is unresolved. With 6 bases removed from V and 3 bases from J, the gap between germline ends came to 11 bases. From germline, CDR1 is MNHEY and CDR2 SVGAGI. The CDR3 is 13 amino acids. This CDR3 is CASSSNGHTEAFF. In DNA form, the CDR3 reads TGTGCCAGCAGCTCAAACGGGCACACTGAAGCTTTCTTT.